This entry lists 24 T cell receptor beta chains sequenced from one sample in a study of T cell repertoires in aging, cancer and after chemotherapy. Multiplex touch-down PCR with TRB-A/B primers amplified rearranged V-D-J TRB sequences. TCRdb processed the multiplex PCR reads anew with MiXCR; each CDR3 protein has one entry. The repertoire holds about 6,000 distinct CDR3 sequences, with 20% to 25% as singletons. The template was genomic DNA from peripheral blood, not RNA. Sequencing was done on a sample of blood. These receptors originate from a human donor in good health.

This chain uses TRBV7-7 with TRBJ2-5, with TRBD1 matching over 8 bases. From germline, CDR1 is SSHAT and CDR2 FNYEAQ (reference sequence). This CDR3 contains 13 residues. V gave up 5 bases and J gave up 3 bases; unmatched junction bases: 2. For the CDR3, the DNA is TGTGCCAGCAGCCTGGACAGGGAAGAGACCCAGTACTTC. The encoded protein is CASSLDREETQYF.

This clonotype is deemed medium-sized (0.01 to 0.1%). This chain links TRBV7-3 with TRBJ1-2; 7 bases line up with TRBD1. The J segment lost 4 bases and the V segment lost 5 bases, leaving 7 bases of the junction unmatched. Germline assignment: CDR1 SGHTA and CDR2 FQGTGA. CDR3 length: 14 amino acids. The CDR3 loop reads CASSPSGQIYGYTF. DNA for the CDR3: TGTGCCAGCAGCCCTTCGGGACAGATCTATGGCTACACCTTC.

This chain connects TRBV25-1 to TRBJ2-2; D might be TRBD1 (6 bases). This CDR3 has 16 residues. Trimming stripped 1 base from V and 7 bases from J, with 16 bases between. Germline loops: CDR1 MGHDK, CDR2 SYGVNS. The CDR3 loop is CASSELGEGDVGELFF. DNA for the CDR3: TGTGCCAGCAGTGAATTGGGCGAGGGGGATGTCGGGGAGCTGTTTTTT.

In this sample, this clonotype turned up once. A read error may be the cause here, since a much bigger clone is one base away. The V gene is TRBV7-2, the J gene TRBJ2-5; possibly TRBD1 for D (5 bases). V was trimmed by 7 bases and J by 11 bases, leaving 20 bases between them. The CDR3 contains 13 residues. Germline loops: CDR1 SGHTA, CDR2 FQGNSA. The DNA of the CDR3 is TGTGCCAGCAACAAGGGGCAGGGCAATGAGCAGTACTTC. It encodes CASNKGQGNEQYF.

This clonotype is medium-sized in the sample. In nucleotides, the CDR3 is TGTGCCAGCTCCCCGGCGCAGGGGGGCTTCGGGGAGCTGTTTTTT. Translating it yields CASSPAQGGFGELFF. The chain carries TRBV5-4 and TRBJ2-2; a possible D gene is TRBD1 (7 bases). Per germline, CDR1 SGHNT and CDR2 YYREEE (reference sequence). Trimming stripped 7 bases from V and 7 bases from J, with 20 bases between. This CDR3 has 15 residues.

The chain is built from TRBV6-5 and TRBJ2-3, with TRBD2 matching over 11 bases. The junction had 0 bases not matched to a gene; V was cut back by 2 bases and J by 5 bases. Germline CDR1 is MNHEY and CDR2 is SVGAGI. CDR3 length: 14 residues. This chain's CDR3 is CASSYGTSGDTQYF. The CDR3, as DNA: TGTGCCAGCAGTTACGGGACTAGCGGAGATACGCAGTATTTT.

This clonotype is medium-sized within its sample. The CDR3 DNA follows: TGTGCCACCAGTGACCAACTTAGCACAGATACGCAGTATTTT. Translating gives CATSDQLSTDTQYF. The chain is built from TRBV24-1 and TRBJ2-3; D remains unclear. This CDR3 is 14 amino acids long. V lost 4 bases and J 0 bases, leaving 7 bases between the germline ends. CDR1 KGHDR and CDR2 SFDVKD come from the germline V gene.

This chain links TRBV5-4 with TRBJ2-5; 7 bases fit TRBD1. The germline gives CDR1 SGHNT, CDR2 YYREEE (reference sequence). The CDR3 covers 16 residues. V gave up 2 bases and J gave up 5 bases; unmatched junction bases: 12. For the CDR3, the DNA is TGTGCCAGCAGCTTAGAGGACAGGAGCGTTTTGGAGACCCAGTACTTC. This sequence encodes CASSLEDRSVLETQYF.

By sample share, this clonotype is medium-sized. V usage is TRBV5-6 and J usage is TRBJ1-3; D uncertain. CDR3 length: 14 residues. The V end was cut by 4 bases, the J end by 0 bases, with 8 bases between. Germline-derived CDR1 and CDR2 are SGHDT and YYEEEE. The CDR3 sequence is CASSRRDSGNTIYF. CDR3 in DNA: TGTGCCAGCAGCCGTAGGGACTCTGGAAACACCATATATTTT.

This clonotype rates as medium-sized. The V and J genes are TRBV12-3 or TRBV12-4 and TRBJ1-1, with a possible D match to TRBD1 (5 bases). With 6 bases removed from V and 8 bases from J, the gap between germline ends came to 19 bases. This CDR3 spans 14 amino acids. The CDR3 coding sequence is TGTGCCAGCAGCTCCGCCGGGACGGTGGAAGAAGCTTTCTTT. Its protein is CASSSAGTVEEAFF.

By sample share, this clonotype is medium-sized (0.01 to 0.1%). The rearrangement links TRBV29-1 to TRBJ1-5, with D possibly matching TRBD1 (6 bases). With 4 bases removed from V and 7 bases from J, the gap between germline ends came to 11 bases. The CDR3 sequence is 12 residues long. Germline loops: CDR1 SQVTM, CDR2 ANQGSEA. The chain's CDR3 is CSVGGGDQPQHF. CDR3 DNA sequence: TGCAGCGTTGGAGGGGGGGACCAGCCCCAGCATTTT.

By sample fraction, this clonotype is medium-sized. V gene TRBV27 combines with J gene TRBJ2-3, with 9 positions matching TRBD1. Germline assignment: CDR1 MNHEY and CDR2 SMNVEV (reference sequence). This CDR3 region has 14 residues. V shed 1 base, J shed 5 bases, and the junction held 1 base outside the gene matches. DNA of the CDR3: TGTGCCAGCAGTTTATGGACAGGGGAAGATACGCAGTATTTT. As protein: CASSLWTGEDTQYF.

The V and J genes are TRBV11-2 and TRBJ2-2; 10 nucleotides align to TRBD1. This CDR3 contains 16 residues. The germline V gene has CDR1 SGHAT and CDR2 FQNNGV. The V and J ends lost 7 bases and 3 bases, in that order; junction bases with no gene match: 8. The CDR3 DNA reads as TGTGCCAGCAAGAGACAGGGGGCGGTGGACACCGGGGAGCTGTTTTTT. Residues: CASKRQGAVDTGELFF.

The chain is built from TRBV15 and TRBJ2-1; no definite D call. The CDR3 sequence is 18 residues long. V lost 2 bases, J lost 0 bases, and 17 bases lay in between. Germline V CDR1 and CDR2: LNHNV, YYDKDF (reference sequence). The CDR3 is CATSRTNLHGSSYNEQFF. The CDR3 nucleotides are TGTGCCACCAGCAGAACTAACCTCCACGGATCCTCCTACAATGAGCAGTTCTTC.

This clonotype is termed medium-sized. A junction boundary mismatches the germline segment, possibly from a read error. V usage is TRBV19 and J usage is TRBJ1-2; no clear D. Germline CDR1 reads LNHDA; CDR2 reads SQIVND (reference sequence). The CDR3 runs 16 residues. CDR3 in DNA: TGTGCCAGTAACTCAGGATATGGGCGCTACAACTCTGGCTACACCTTC. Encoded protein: CASNSGYGRYNSGYTF.

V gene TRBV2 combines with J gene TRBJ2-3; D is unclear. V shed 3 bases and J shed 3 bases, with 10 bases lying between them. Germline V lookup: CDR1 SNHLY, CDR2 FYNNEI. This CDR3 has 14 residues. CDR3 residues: CASSDIAGTDTQYF. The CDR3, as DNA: TGTGCCAGCAGTGATATAGCCGGGACAGATACGCAGTATTTT.

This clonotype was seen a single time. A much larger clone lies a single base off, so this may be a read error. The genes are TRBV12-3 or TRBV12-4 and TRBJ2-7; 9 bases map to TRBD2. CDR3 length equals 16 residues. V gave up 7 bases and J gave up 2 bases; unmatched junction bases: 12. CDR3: CASTSRVGTSTYEQYV. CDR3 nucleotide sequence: TGTGCCAGCACATCCCGGGTGGGGACTAGCACCTACGAGCAGTACGTC.

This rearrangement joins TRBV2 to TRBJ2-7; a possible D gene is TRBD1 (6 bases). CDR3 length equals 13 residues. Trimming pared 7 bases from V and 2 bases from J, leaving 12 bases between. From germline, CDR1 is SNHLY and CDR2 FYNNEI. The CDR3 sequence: CASTSRTAYEQYF. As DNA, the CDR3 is TGTGCCAGCACATCCCGGACAGCCTACGAGCAGTACTTC.

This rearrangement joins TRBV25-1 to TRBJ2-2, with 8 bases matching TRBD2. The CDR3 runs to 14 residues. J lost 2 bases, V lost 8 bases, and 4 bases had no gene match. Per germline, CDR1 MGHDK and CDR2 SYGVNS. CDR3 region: CASRTSGNTGELFF. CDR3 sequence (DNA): TGTGCCAGCCGTACTAGCGGAAACACCGGGGAGCTGTTTTTT. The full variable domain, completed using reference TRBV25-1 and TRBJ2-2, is EADIYQTPRYLVIGTGKKITLECSQTMGHDKMYWYQQDPGMELHLIHYSYGVNSTEKGDLSSESTVSRIRTEHFPLTLESARPSHTSQYLCASRTSGNTGELFFGEGSRLTVL.

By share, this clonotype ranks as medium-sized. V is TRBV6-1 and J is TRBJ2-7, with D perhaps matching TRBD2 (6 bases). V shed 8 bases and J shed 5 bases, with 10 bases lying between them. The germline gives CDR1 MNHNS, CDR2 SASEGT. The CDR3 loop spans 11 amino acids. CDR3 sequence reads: CASSWGDEQYF. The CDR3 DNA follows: TGTGCCAGCTCTTGGGGGGACGAGCAGTACTTC.

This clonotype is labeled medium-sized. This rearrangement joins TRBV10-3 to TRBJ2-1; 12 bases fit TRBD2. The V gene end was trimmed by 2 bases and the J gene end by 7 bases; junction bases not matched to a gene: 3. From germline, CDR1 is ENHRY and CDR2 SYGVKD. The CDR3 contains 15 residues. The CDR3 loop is CAISERTSGTNEQFF. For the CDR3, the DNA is TGTGCCATCAGTGAGCGGACTAGCGGGACAAATGAGCAGTTCTTC.

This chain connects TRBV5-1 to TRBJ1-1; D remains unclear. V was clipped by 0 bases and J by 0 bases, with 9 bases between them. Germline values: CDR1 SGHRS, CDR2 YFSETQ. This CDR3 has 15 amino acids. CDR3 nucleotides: TGCGCCAGCAGCTTGGGGCCCGGGATGAACACTGAAGCTTTCTTT. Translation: CASSLGPGMNTEAFF.

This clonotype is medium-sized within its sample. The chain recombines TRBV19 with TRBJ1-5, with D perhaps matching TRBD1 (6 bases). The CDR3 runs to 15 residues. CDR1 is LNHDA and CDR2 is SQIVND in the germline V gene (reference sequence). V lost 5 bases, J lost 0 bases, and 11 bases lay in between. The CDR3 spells CASSVGQNSNQPQHF. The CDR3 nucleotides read TGTGCCAGTAGTGTGGGACAAAATAGCAATCAGCCCCAGCATTTT.

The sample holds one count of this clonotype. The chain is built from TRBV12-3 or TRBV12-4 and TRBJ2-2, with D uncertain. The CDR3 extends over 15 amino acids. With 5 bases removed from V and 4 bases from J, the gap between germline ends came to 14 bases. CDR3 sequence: CASSTQVFPTGELFF. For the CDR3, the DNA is TGTGCCAGCAGTACACAAGTCTTCCCCACCGGGGAGCTGTTTTTT.